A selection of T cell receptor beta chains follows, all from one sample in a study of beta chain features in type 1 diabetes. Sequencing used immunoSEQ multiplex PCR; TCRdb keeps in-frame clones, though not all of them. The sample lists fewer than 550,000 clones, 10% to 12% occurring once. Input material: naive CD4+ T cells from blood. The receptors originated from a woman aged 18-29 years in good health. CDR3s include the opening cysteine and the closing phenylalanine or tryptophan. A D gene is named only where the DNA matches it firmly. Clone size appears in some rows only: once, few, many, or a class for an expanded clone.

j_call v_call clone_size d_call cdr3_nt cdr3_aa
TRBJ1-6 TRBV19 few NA TGTGCCAGTAGTATGGACAGCGGGTTTTCACCCCTCCACTTT CASSMDSGFSPLHF
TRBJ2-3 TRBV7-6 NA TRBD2 TGTGCCAGCAGCCGGGAACCGGGGGGGCCGGCTACGCAGTATTTT CASSREPGGPATQYF
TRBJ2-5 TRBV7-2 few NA TGTGCCAGCAGCTTAAACGTTGGGGAGACCCAGTACTTC CASSLNVGETQYF
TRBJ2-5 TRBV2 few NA TGTGCCAGCAGTGATTTTTGGGGTCAAGAGACCCAGTACTTC CASSDFWGQETQYF
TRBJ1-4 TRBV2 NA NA TGTGCCAGCTGGCGCAGGATTGAAAAACTGTTTTTT CASWRRIEKLFF
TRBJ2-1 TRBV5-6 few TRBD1 TGTGCCAGCAGCTTACCGGGACAGTACAATGAGCAGTTCTTC CASSLPGQYNEQFF
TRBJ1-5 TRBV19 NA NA TGTGCCAGTGGCGGCAATCAGCCCCAGCATTTT CASGGNQPQHF
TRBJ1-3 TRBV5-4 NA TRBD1 TGTGCCAGCAGCGTCCAACAGGGGCTCTCTGGAAACACCATATATTTT CASSVQQGLSGNTIYF
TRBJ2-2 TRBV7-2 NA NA TGTGCCAGCAGACAACCCTCTGCCGGGGAGCTGTTTTTT CASRQPSAGELFF
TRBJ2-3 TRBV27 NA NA TGTGCCAGCAGTCTAAAGGACTCTAGCACAGATACGCAGTATTTT CASSLKDSSTDTQYF
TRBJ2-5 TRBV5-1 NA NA TGCGCCAGCAGCTTTGGGATAGAGGAGACCCAGTACTTC CASSFGIEETQYF
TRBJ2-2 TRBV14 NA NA TGTGCCAGCAGCCAGGGGCAGTGGACCGGGGAGCTGTTTTTT CASSQGQWTGELFF
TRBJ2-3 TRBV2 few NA TGTGCCAGCAGTGGAAATACAGGAGATCTCCAGTATTTT CASSGNTGDLQYF
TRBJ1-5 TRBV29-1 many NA TGCAGCGTTAGCGACAGGCGAAATCAGCCCCAGCATTTT CSVSDRRNQPQHF
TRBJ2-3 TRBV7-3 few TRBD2 TGTGCCAGCAGCTTGGGAGGGGAGATGGCGCAGTATTTT CASSLGGEMAQYF
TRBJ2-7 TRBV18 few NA TGTGCCAGCTCGCTTACTGCCCGAAGCTCCTACGAGCAGTACTTC CASSLTARSSYEQYF
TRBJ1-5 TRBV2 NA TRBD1 TGTGCCAGCAGTGAGCGACAGGGGGATCAGCCCCAGCATTTT CASSERQGDQPQHF
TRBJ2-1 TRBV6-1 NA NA TGTGCCAGCACAAAATCGACCCAAACCTACAATGAGCAGTTCTTC CASTKSTQTYNEQFF
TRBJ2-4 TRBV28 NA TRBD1 TGTGCCAGCAGTACAAGGGACAGCGTAGCCAAAAACATTCAGTACTTC CASSTRDSVAKNIQYF
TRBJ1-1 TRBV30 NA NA TGTGCCTGGAGTGTATTCGCTGAAGCTTTCTTT CAWSVFAEAFF
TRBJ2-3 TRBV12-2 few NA TGTGCAAGTCGCTTAGAAGATACGCAGTATTTT CASRLEDTQYF
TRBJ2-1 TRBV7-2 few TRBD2 TGTGCCAGCAGCTCAACGGGAGGAGGCAATGAGCAGTTCTTC CASSSTGGGNEQFF
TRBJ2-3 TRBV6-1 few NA TGTGCCAGCAGTGACAGACAGGTTCCTCCCTCAACAGATACGCAGTATTTT CASSDRQVPPSTDTQYF
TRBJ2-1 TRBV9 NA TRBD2 TGTGCCAGCAGCGTAGACCCGATTCAGCGGGGCAATGAGCAGTTCTTC CASSVDPIQRGNEQFF
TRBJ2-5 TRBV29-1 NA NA TGCAGCATTGGGCGGACACTTCAAGAGACCCAGTACTTC CSIGRTLQETQYF
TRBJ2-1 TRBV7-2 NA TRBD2 TGTGCCAGCAGCTTAGAGGCGGGGGAGGCTGAGCAGTTCTTC CASSLEAGEAEQFF
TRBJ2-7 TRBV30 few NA TGTGCCTGGGCCCGCCCAGGCCCCTACGAGCAGTACTTC CAWARPGPYEQYF
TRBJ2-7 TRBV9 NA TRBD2 TGTGCCAGCAGCGCGGGACTAGCGGGATACGAGCAGTACTTC CASSAGLAGYEQYF
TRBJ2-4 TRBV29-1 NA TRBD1 TGCAGCGCCGGCGGCGACAGGGGCCAGGGGACCAAAAACATTCAGTACTTC CSAGGDRGQGTKNIQYF
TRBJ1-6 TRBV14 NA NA TGTGCCAGCAGCCAATCCTATAATTCACCCCTCCACTTT CASSQSYNSPLHF
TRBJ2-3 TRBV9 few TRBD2 TGTGCCAGCAGCGTCGGGGGGGCTGGCACGCAGTATTTT CASSVGGAGTQYF
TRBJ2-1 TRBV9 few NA TGTGCCAGCCCCCTATATGGCGGGGAGAATCATGAGCAGTTCTTC CASPLYGGENHEQFF
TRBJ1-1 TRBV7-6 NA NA TGTGCCAGCAGTAGGGACACCAACCCTAACACTGAAGCTTTCTTT CASSRDTNPNTEAFF
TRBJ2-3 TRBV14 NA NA TGTGCCAGCAGCCAATCGAGCGCAGATACGCAGTATTTT CASSQSSADTQYF
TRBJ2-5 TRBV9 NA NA TGTGCCAGCAGCGTAGGGGGAGGTCCCTCGAGAGAGACCCAGTACTTC CASSVGGGPSRETQYF
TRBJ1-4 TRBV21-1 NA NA TGTGCCAGCAGCAAGTTGACAGGGAGTGATGAAAAACTGTTTTTT CASSKLTGSDEKLFF
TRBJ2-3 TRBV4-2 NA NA TGTGCCAGCAGCCAAAACCCTAGCGTTTCCACAGATACGCAGTATTTT CASSQNPSVSTDTQYF
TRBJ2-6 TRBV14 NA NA TGTGCCAGCAGCCAAGGGTACGTCAGGGCGGGGGCCAACGTCCTGACTTTC CASSQGYVRAGANVLTF
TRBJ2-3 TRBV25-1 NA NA TGTGCCAGCAGTAATACAGGGACAGATACGCAGTATTTT CASSNTGTDTQYF
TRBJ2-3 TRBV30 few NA TGTGCCTGGAGTTTGGGGCGGGGCACAGATACGCAGTATTTT CAWSLGRGTDTQYF
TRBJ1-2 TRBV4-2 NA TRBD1 TGTGCCAGCAGCCAAGAGGCTCACAGGGGGGCCGATGGCTACACCTTC CASSQEAHRGADGYTF
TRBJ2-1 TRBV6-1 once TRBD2 TGTGCCAGCAGTGGGGGAGGAGCGGGGGCCTACAATGAGCAGTTCTTC CASSGGGAGAYNEQFF
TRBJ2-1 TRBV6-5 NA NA TGTGCCAGCAGTTACTCCGGAGGGACCGTATACAATGAGCAGTTCTTC CASSYSGGTVYNEQFF
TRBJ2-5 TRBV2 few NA TGTGCCAGCGCGAAGTACTACCGAGAGACCCAGTACTTC CASAKYYRETQYF
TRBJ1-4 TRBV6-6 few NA TGTGCCAGCAGTCCTGGGGTGTGGGAAAAACTGTTTTTT CASSPGVWEKLFF
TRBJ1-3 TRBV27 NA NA TGTGCCAGCAGTCGCGGGTCCCACCCTGGAAACACCATATATTTT CASSRGSHPGNTIYF
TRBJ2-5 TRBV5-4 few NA TGTGCCAGCAGCTTGGCGGGAGATAGCGTGGAGACCCAGTACTTC CASSLAGDSVETQYF
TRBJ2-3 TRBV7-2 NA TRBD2 TGTGCCAGCAGCTTATCTAGCGGCCTCACAGATACGCAGTATTTT CASSLSSGLTDTQYF
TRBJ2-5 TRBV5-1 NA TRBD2 TGCGCCAGCAGCCTGACCGGGACTAGAGAGACCCAGTACTTC CASSLTGTRETQYF
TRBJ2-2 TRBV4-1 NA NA TGCGCCAGCAGCCAAGAGGGGGTCACCGGGGAGCTGTTTTTT CASSQEGVTGELFF
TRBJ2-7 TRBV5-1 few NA TGCGCCAGCAGCTCCTCCTACGAGCAGTACTTC CASSSSYEQYF
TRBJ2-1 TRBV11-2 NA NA TGTGCCAGCAGCTTAATTTTGAGCTCCTACAATGAGCAGTTCTTC CASSLILSSYNEQFF